Given below is one TCR beta chain in context. Its antigen remains unknown. This sample's treatment: oral pan-JAK inhibitor, 5-10 mg twice daily. Researchers gathered lesional scalp punch biopsies and peripheral blood from patients with alopecia areata. This specimen belongs to a study of CD8+ T cells in alopecia areata. About the research overall: Treated patients swallowed 5 to 10 mg of oral tofacitinib twice daily.

Points from the study as a whole: It was lesional scalp, especially alopecia totalis/universalis, that showed higher clonality than normal scalp. A single nonresponder leaves the baseline CD8+ expansion link to response uncertain.

This CDR3 contains 12 residues. V lost 6 bases and J lost 11; bases outside the gene matches: 5. Germline CDR1 and CDR2: MNHEY and SVGAGI. Isolated RNA was reverse transcribed into cDNA used as the sequencing template. TCRdb's copy holds only in-frame clones and misses some; the assay was immunoSEQ multiplex PCR. The data contain fewer than 150,000 clones, roughly 82% of them singletons. This receptor was obtained from a human donor with alopecia areata. The sample was CD8+ T cells sorted from blood, taken at week 4, from a patient treated with tofacitinib. The genes are TRBV6-5 and TRBJ2-3; 10 bases are shared with TRBD2. The CDR3 reads CASRLGTSEQYF. CDR3 in DNA: TGTGCCAGCAGGTTAGGGACTAGCGAGCAGTATTTT.